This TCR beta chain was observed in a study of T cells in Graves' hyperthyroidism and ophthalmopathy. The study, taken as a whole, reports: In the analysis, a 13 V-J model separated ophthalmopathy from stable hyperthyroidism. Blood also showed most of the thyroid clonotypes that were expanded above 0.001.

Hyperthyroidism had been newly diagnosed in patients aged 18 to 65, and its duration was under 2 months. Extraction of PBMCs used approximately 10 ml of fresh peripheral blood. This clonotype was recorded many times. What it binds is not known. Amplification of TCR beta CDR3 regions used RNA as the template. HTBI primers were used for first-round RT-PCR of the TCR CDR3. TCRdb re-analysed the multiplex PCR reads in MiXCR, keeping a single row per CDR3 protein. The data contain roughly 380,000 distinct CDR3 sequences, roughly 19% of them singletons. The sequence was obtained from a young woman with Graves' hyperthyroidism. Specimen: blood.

The CDR3 sequence is CASGQGARTGELFF. Here the CDR3 DNA reads TGTGCCAGCGGTCAGGGGGCGCGAACCGGGGAGCTGTTTTTT. This chain uses TRBV6-1 with TRBJ2-2; 8 bases are a match to TRBD1. V shed 8 bases and J 5 bases; nucleotides not matched to a gene: 7. Germline assignment: CDR1 MNHNS and CDR2 SASEGT. This CDR3 comprises 14 residues.